This T cell receptor (beta chain) was captured in a study of glioma-infiltrating T cells after dendritic cell vaccination. The wider study: Glioblastoma patients came from Phase I and II dendritic cell vaccination trials. The study, taken as a whole, reports: Higher TCR clonality did not directly relate to longer survival.

Sample time point: after dendritic cell vaccination, including at tumor progression/relapse. About this clone itself: Its antigen is not identified. Mismatch with germline at one junction end may stem from a read error.

The immunoSEQ assay amplified TCRB CDR3 from up to about 2 ug DNA. Measured with immunoSEQ multiplex PCR; TCRdb has only the in-frame clones, and not every one. The data show tens of thousands of clones, approximately 80% seen once. Germline lookup yields CDR1 SGHRS and CDR2 YFSETQ. This CDR3 has 12 residues. This receptor was taken from a human donor with glioblastoma. The source material was blood, sampled after dendritic cell vaccination. This chain joins TRBV5-1 and TRBJ2-5, with 10 bases that match TRBD1. The CDR3 region has the DNA TGCGCCAGCAGTATCCGAGGGACAGGGGCTAACTTC. Translating it yields CASSIRGTGANF.